The following is a TCR beta chain sequence with its context. Its target is not known. This table comes from immunoSEQ multiplex PCR, and its TCRdb copy is limited to in-frame clones, with some not included. The data show tens of thousands of clones, with nearly 90% seen just once and around 18% held by the top ten. This CDR3 region has 14 residues. Trimming cost V 5 bases and J 6 bases; bases outside gene matches: 5. The germline V gene encodes CDR1 SEHNR and CDR2 FQNEAQ (reference sequence). This sample is part of a study of OX40 agonist ivuxolimab in advanced cancers. The overall study: At doses from 0.01 to 10 mg/kg, patients were given intravenous ivuxolimab every 2 weeks. Patients undergoing dose escalation presented with hepatocellular carcinoma, melanoma, renal cell or head and neck cancer. Study-level findings and limits: At 0.1 to 3.0 mg/kg and by week 6, clonal expansion occurred in CD4+ and CD8+ blood T cells.

This chain uses TRBV7-9 with TRBJ1-5; 9 nucleotides align to TRBD1. Sequences were derived from CD4+ or CD8+ T cells sorted from blood, sampled in a trial of the OX40 agonist ivuxolimab. This clonotype was obtained from an adult with an advanced solid tumor such as melanoma, head and neck, liver or kidney cancer. The CDR3 DNA reads as TGTGCCAGCAGCACCGGGACAGGGAGTCAGCCCCAGCATTTT. This gives the protein CASSTGTGSQPQHF.